The clone carrying this T cell receptor beta chain was picked up one time. CDR1 and CDR2 (germline): MNHEY, SMNVEV (reference sequence). This CDR3 is 13 amino acids long. Trimming cost V 6 bases and J 7 bases, with 16 bases left between them. This sample stems from a study of shared clonotypes between healthy human individuals. Data came from immunoSEQ multiplex PCR; TCRdb stores just in-frame clones and leaves some out. The sample has 2 million to 3 million clones, over 85% seen once. The receptor's source is a man aged 18-30 years in good health. Sample: naive CD4+ T cells sorted from blood. The subset is: CD45RA+ positively selected. J is TRBJ2-7 and V is TRBV27; either TRBD1 or TRBD2 may fit D (7 bases each). Here the CDR3 reads CASSRQGGLEQYF. CDR3 nucleotide sequence: TGTGCCAGCAGCCGACAGGGAGGGCTGGAGCAGTACTTC.